A single T cell receptor beta chain is shown here with its context. Germline assignment: CDR1 SNHLY and CDR2 FYNNEI. J gave up 0 bases and V 7 bases, and 7 bases lay outside the gene matches. The CDR3 sequence is 16 residues long. The sample comes from a study of blood T cell repertoires in COVID-19. TCRdb's copy holds only in-frame clones and misses some; the assay was immunoSEQ multiplex PCR. The sample has some 200,000 clones; around four fifths are singletons. The chain combines TRBV2 with TRBJ1-3; 9 bases match TRBD1. Material: peripheral blood. The receptor comes from a woman at least 80 years old with COVID-19, enrolled during active disease. Here the CDR3 reads CASITGTGISGNTIYF. The CDR3 coding sequence is TGTGCCAGCATTACCGGGACAGGGATCTCTGGAAACACCATATATTTT.